These T cell receptor beta chains were read from a single sample in a study of CD4 T cells in relation to SARS-CoV-2 and coronaviruses. Clones were read by immunoSEQ multiplex PCR, and TCRdb kept only the in-frame ones, dropping some. The sample has about 18,000 clones; approximately 80% are singletons. Their antigens are not known. The sample was CD4+ T cells from PBMCs, cultured in vitro. These TCRs come from a human donor in good health. CDR3s include the opening cysteine and the closing phenylalanine or tryptophan. A D gene is named only where the DNA matches it firmly. Size is stated for part of the rows, as once, few or many counts, or as a class when the clone is expanded.

CDR3 length	V gene	J gene	clone size	D gene	CDR3 DNA	CDR3 protein
15	TRBV7-2	TRBJ1-5	.	.	TGTGCCAGCAGCTTAGGGGGAGGCAACGAGGGGTCCCAGCATTTT	CASSLGGGNEGSQHF
17	TRBV3-1/TRBV3-2	TRBJ2-2	.	.	TGTGCCAGCAGCCGCGGCTGGGGGGGGGCGCGGACCGGGGAGCTGTTTTTT	CASSRGWGGARTGELFF
12	TRBV29-1	TRBJ2-2	few	.	TGCAGCGTTGTCAGGGATGGCGGGGAGCTGTTTTTT	CSVVRDGGELFF
13	TRBV5-6	TRBJ2-7	few	.	TGTGCCAGCAGCTTCGACAGGTTCTACGAGCAGTACTTC	CASSFDRFYEQYF
14	TRBV7-2	TRBJ2-7	.	.	TGTGCCAGCAGCTTAATCCGGGGAGTCCACGAGCAGTACTTC	CASSLIRGVHEQYF
12	TRBV2	TRBJ1-2	.	.	TGTGCCAGCAGTGAGTACCGCTATGGCTACACCTTC	CASSEYRYGYTF
15	TRBV4-3	TRBJ1-3	.	.	TGCGCCAGCAGCCAAGACCCCGGGGGGTACAACACCATATATTTT	CASSQDPGGYNTIYF
17	TRBV5-1	TRBJ1-4	.	.	TGCGCCAGCAGCTTGGTGGCTGGGGGGGGCCGCAATGAAAAACTGTTTTTT	CASSLVAGGGRNEKLFF
15	TRBV19	TRBJ2-7	.	TRBD2	TGTGCCAGTAGCCATGCCGGAGCGGGAGGGGGTGAGCAGTACTTC	CASSHAGAGGGEQYF
13	TRBV2	TRBJ2-5	.	.	TGTGCCAGCTTAACAGGTTATGGAGAGACCCAGTACTTC	CASLTGYGETQYF
11	TRBV2	TRBJ1-4	.	.	TGTGCCAGCGGCCGGACTGAAAAACTGTTTTTT	CASGRTEKLFF
16	TRBV5-1	TRBJ2-7	.	TRBD2	TGCGCCAGCAGCCCCTCACTCGGAGCGGGAGGAGACGAGCAGTACTTC	CASSPSLGAGGDEQYF
16	TRBV3-1/TRBV3-2	TRBJ2-7	.	TRBD2	TGTGCCAGCAGCCTTACATCGGCGGGAGGGCCTTCCGAGCAGTACTTC	CASSLTSAGGPSEQYF
17	TRBV28	TRBJ1-3	.	.	TGTGCCAGCACCCTTCTGGCAGGCCGCCTCTCTGGAAACACCATATATTTT	CASTLLAGRLSGNTIYF
16	TRBV7-9	TRBJ2-3	.	TRBD2	TGTGCCAGCAGCGCCCTACTAGCGGGGAACACAGATACGCAGTATTTT	CASSALLAGNTDTQYF
17	TRBV6-2/TRBV6-3	TRBJ2-7	.	.	TGTGCCAGCAGTTACACAAATCCTAGACGGGGGATATACGAGCAGTACTTC	CASSYTNPRRGIYEQYF
16	TRBV7-2	TRBJ2-3	.	TRBD2	TGTGCCAGCAGCTTGACTAGCGGGGGGGCCCTAGATACGCAGTATTTT	CASSLTSGGALDTQYF
13	TRBV14	TRBJ2-2	.	.	TGTGCCAGCAGACCGCAGGGCCGCGGGGAGCTGTTTTTT	CASRPQGRGELFF
15	TRBV7-2	TRBJ2-5	.	.	TGTGCCAGCAGCATGTTCCCGGGGGGCGGGGAGACCCAGTACTTC	CASSMFPGGGETQYF
17	TRBV7-2	TRBJ2-3	.	.	TGTGCCAGCAGCTCCCCGGGCGGAGCGTGGGACCCAGATACGCAGTATTTT	CASSSPGGAWDPDTQYF
14	TRBV3-1/TRBV3-2	TRBJ2-7	few	.	TGTGCCAGCAGCCAAGTACCGGGGCTGGTCGAGCAGTACTTC	CASSQVPGLVEQYF
13	TRBV7-8	TRBJ1-2	.	.	TGTGCCAGCAGCTTAACAGCCTGGGATGGCTACACCTTC	CASSLTAWDGYTF
15	TRBV7-6	TRBJ1-1	.	TRBD1	TGTGCCAGCAGCCCGCCCGGGACAGTGAACACTGAAGCTTTCTTT	CASSPPGTVNTEAFF
15	TRBV7-8	TRBJ1-5	once	.	TGTGCCAGCAGCTTAGCGAGGTCAGCGAGCCAGCCCCAGCATTTT	CASSLARSASQPQHF
14	TRBV9	TRBJ2-3	.	.	TGTGCCAGCAGCCCATTTTCTGGCACAGATACGCAGTATTTT	CASSPFSGTDTQYF
12	TRBV5-8	TRBJ1-1	once	.	TGTGCCAGCAGCCAGGCCCGACCAGGAGCTTTCTTT	CASSQARPGAFF
15	TRBV2	TRBJ2-2	.	TRBD1	TGTGCCAGCAGTGCTCAGGGGGCGTCCGGCGGGGAGCTGTTTTTT	CASSAQGASGGELFF
13	TRBV12-3/TRBV12-4	TRBJ1-1	.	.	TGTGCCAGCAGCCTACAGGGTTACACTGAAGCTTTCTTT	CASSLQGYTEAFF
14	TRBV6-5	TRBJ1-2	.	TRBD1	TGTGCCAGCAGTTACGGACAGGGTGATTATGGCTACACCTTC	CASSYGQGDYGYTF
17	TRBV4-1	TRBJ2-2	.	TRBD2	TGCGCCAGCAGCCAACAGACTAGCGGGGGTTACACCGGGGAGCTGTTTTTT	CASSQQTSGGYTGELFF
13	TRBV6-6	TRBJ2-1	.	.	TGTGCCAGCAGCCTAAGGCGGAACAATGAGCAGTTCTTC	CASSLRRNNEQFF
15	TRBV3-1/TRBV3-2	TRBJ2-7	.	TRBD1	TGTGCCAGCAGCCAAGAGACAGGGCCCCACTACGAGCAGTACTTC	CASSQETGPHYEQYF
16	TRBV6-2/TRBV6-3	TRBJ2-1	.	.	TGTGCCAGCAGTTACTCTTGGCGCGGCTCCTACAATGAGCAGTTCTTC	CASSYSWRGSYNEQFF
12	TRBV28	TRBJ1-1	.	.	TGTGCCAGCAGTTTATCGGCCGCTGAAGCTTTCTTT	CASSLSAAEAFF
14	TRBV6-1	TRBJ1-6	.	.	TGTGCCAGCAGTGATCCCGGGGGTGGTTCACCCCTCCACTTT	CASSDPGGGSPLHF
14	TRBV14	TRBJ1-2	.	.	TGTGCCAGCAGCCAAGATTTGGCTAACTATGGCTACACCTTC	CASSQDLANYGYTF
15	TRBV3-1/TRBV3-2	TRBJ2-1	.	.	TGTGCCAGCAGCTGGGCATGGACTAACTACAATGAGCAGTTCTTC	CASSWAWTNYNEQFF
17	TRBV28	TRBJ2-1	.	.	TGTGCCAGCAGTCCCCCACAGGGAGTCAACCCCTACAATGAGCAGTTCTTC	CASSPPQGVNPYNEQFF
19	TRBV4-1	TRBJ2-3	.	TRBD2	TGCGCCAGCAGCAAACGGACTAGCGGGGGGACTGATCGCACAGATACGCAGTATTTT	CASSKRTSGGTDRTDTQYF
18	TRBV7-9	TRBJ2-6	.	.	TGTGCCAGCAGCTTAGCACTTTACAGGGCTGGTGGGGCCAACGTCCTGACTTTC	CASSLALYRAGGANVLTF
15	TRBV5-6	TRBJ2-7	.	TRBD2	TGTGCCAGCAGCCCGCGGACTAGCGGGCGCTACGAGCAGTACTTC	CASSPRTSGRYEQYF
16	TRBV5-1	TRBJ2-5	.	.	TGCGCCAGCAGCAGACCAACAGGCACTAATCAAGAGACCCAGTACTTC	CASSRPTGTNQETQYF
14	TRBV19	TRBJ2-5	.	.	TGTGCCAGTAGTGTCGCACAGCACCAAGAGACCCAGTACTTC	CASSVAQHQETQYF
12	TRBV5-1	TRBJ2-3	few	.	TGCGCCAGCAGCTACCTAGCGGATACGCAGTATTTT	CASSYLADTQYF
16	TRBV4-2	TRBJ2-1	.	TRBD2	TGTGCCAGCAGCGACCCCGGGGGGATTACCTACAATGAGCAGTTCTTC	CASSDPGGITYNEQFF
19	TRBV6-4	TRBJ2-7	.	TRBD2	TGTGCCAGCAGTGTCCCCTATCCCTACTTTCTGCGGGAGTACTACGAGCAGTACTTC	CASSVPYPYFLREYYEQYF
17	TRBV6-2/TRBV6-3	TRBJ2-5	.	TRBD2	TGTGCCAGCAGTTATTGGACTAGCGGGGGATATCAAGAGACCCAGTACTTC	CASSYWTSGGYQETQYF
11	TRBV10-3	TRBJ2-7	.	.	TGTGCCATCAGCCCCCTCGTGGAGCAGTACTTC	CAISPLVEQYF
16	TRBV5-8	TRBJ1-5	.	.	TGTGCCAGCAGCCCGCGGGGCGCGGGAAGCAATCAGCCCCAGCATTTT	CASSPRGAGSNQPQHF
14	TRBV6-5	TRBJ2-1	.	.	TGTGCCAGCGGCCGACTTTCGGAGGCCAATGAGCAGTTCTTC	CASGRLSEANEQFF
14	TRBV10-3	TRBJ1-2	few	.	TGTGCCATCAGTGATCCGAGGAGGGGGGATGGCTACACCTTC	CAISDPRRGDGYTF
14	TRBV6-5	TRBJ2-2	.	.	TGTGCCAGCACCAACAAAAATAAAGCCGGGGAGCTGTTTTTT	CASTNKNKAGELFF
14	TRBV20-1	TRBJ2-1	.	.	TGCAGTGCTCGTGAGCTGAGCTCCTACAATGAGCAGTTCTTC	CSARELSSYNEQFF
13	TRBV12-5	TRBJ2-7	.	.	TGTGCTAGTGGTTTGGGACGGGTAGACGAGCAGTACTTC	CASGLGRVDEQYF